This is a list of T cell receptor beta chains from one sample in a study of human T cells and chemical hapten exposure. TCRdb ran MiXCR on the RACE reads and lists one entry per CDR3 protein. The sample has some 380,000 distinct CDR3 sequences; roughly 4.8% are singletons. This material consisted of whole blood, taken in connection with sensitization to the hapten diphenylcyclopropenone (DPC). The receptors stem from a woman aged 50 to 60 with alopecia areata. Some clones in this sample may be carry-over from other donors' samples. Each CDR3 is given with its conserved first and last residue. The D gene is left open where the match is weak. Only some rows state a clone size, as once, few, many or a class for expanded clones.

NA,TRBV27,NA,TRBJ2-1,CASSPIGNEQFF,TGTGCCAGCAGTCCCATTGGCAATGAGCAGTTCTTC
NA,TRBV11-2,many,TRBJ2-1,CASSSTGTGHEQFF,TGTGCCAGCAGCTCCACCGGGACGGGGCATGAGCAGTTCTTC
TRBD1,TRBV9,many,TRBJ1-1,CASSVAGTENTEAFF,TGTGCCAGCAGCGTAGCAGGGACAGAGAACACTGAAGCTTTCTTT
NA,TRBV12-3/TRBV12-4,NA,TRBJ2-2,CASSFTRNTGELFF,TGTGCCAGCAGTTTTACACGTAACACCGGGGAGCTGTTTTTT
NA,TRBV18,many,TRBJ1-1,CASSPGRGEAFF,TGTGCCAGCTCACCGGGCAGGGGTGAAGCTTTCTTT
TRBD1,TRBV12-3/TRBV12-4,few,TRBJ2-7,CASSGTGSPSYEQYF,TGTGCCAGCAGTGGGACAGGGAGTCCCTCCTACGAGCAGTACTTC
NA,TRBV12-3/TRBV12-4,many,TRBJ2-3,CASSPDYPGDTQYF,TGTGCCAGCAGCCCTGACTACCCCGGGGATACGCAGTATTTT
TRBD1,TRBV6-2/TRBV6-3,many,TRBJ1-1,CASRAGTGGINTEAFF,TGTGCCAGCAGAGCCGGGACAGGGGGCATAAACACTGAAGCTTTCTTT
NA,TRBV6-6,many,TRBJ1-4,CASLSPLANEKLFF,TGTGCCAGCCTTTCTCCCCTGGCTAATGAAAAACTGTTTTTT
NA,TRBV23-1,few,TRBJ2-5,CASSRSILETQYF,TGCGCCAGCAGTCGCTCGATCCTGGAGACCCAGTACTTC
NA,TRBV25-1,many,TRBJ2-7,CASSGIGLYEQYF,TGTGCCAGCAGTGGAATAGGCCTATACGAGCAGTACTTC
NA,TRBV4-3,many,TRBJ1-2,CASSQDRGAYGYTF,TGCGCCAGCAGCCAAGATCGGGGAGCCTATGGCTACACCTTC
NA,TRBV11-2,many,TRBJ2-3,CASTLSTDTQYF,TGTGCCAGCACCCTTTCCACAGATACGCAGTATTTT
NA,TRBV20-1,NA,TRBJ1-2,CSASGGNYGYTF,TGCAGTGCTAGCGGGGGAAACTATGGCTACACCTTC
TRBD2,TRBV19,few,TRBJ2-3,CASSPSGGFTDTQYF,TGTGCCAGTAGCCCAAGCGGGGGTTTCACAGATACGCAGTATTTT
TRBD1,TRBV29-1,many,TRBJ1-1,CSPVRQGATEAFF,TGCAGCCCAGTGAGACAGGGGGCAACTGAAGCTTTCTTT
TRBD1,TRBV7-9,many,TRBJ1-6,CASSSDRSKSPLHF,TGTGCCAGCAGCTCGGACAGGTCCAAATCACCCCTCCACTTT
NA,TRBV4-3,many,TRBJ2-2,CASSQDQGGELFF,TGCGCCAGCAGCCAAGATCAAGGGGGGGAGCTGTTTTTT
NA,TRBV6-2/TRBV6-3,few,TRBJ1-1,CASSTSPQGNTEAFF,TGTGCCAGCAGTACTTCTCCACAGGGGAACACTGAAGCTTTCTTT
TRBD1,TRBV29-1,few,TRBJ2-7,CSVGGLGQGYEQYF,TGCAGCGTCGGAGGCCTGGGACAGGGCTACGAGCAGTACTTC
TRBD1,TRBV20-1,many,TRBJ2-7,CSARDRTGGGYEQYF,TGCAGTGCTAGAGATAGGACAGGGGGCGGCTACGAGCAGTACTTC
NA,TRBV6-6,NA,TRBJ1-4,CASRGGAANEKLFF,TGTGCCAGCAGGGGGGGTGCCGCTAATGAAAAACTGTTTTTT
NA,TRBV7-8,NA,TRBJ1-2,CASSLVAGVEDGYTF,TGTGCCAGCAGCTTAGTAGCAGGGGTTGAGGATGGCTACACCTTC
TRBD1,TRBV29-1,many,TRBJ2-7,CSVEGGQGFYEQYF,TGCAGCGTTGAAGGGGGACAGGGATTCTACGAGCAGTACTTC
NA,TRBV27,many,TRBJ2-5,CASSRVGLETQYF,TGTGCCAGCAGTAGGGTCGGGCTAGAGACCCAGTACTTC
NA,TRBV18,many,TRBJ2-1,CASSTRTPLNEQFF,TGTGCCAGCTCAACCCGGACACCCCTCAATGAGCAGTTCTTC
NA,TRBV12-3/TRBV12-4,few,TRBJ2-5,CASSLDRGYPMEETQYF,TGTGCCAGCAGTTTGGATAGGGGTTACCCTATGGAAGAGACCCAGTACTTC
TRBD1,TRBV12-3/TRBV12-4,NA,TRBJ1-3,CASTRTGGISGNTIYF,TGTGCCAGCACCCGGACAGGGGGGATCTCTGGAAACACCATATATTTT
TRBD1,TRBV20-1,few,TRBJ1-5,CSARDQGGGNNQPQHF,TGCAGTGCTAGAGACCAGGGGGGAGGAAACAATCAGCCCCAGCATTTT
NA,TRBV4-1,many,TRBJ1-1,CASSQAGMNTEAFF,TGCGCCAGCAGCCAAGCGGGAATGAACACTGAAGCTTTCTTT
NA,TRBV20-1,many,TRBJ1-1,CRARGLGDPEAFF,TGCAGGGCCAGAGGATTGGGCGATCCTGAAGCTTTCTTT
NA,TRBV6-5,few,TRBJ2-2,CASSYRSGANTGELFF,TGTGCCAGCAGTTACCGATCCGGGGCCAACACCGGGGAGCTGTTTTTT
NA,TRBV4-1,few,TRBJ2-5,CASSPSTRRETQYF,TGCGCCAGCAGCCCTTCGACCCGGAGAGAGACCCAGTACTTC
TRBD2,TRBV7-3,many,TRBJ2-6,CASSLDSGGASGANVLTF,TGTGCCAGCAGCTTGGACAGCGGGGGAGCGTCTGGGGCCAACGTCCTGACTTTC
NA,TRBV3-1,NA,TRBJ1-1,CASSQDLIVNTEAFF,TGTGCCAGCAGCCAAGATCTAATCGTCAACACTGAAGCTTTCTTT
NA,TRBV10-2,few,TRBJ1-5,CASSEMWEQPQHF,TGCGCCAGCAGTGAGATGTGGGAGCAGCCCCAGCATTTT
TRBD2,TRBV5-1,many,TRBJ2-1,CASSLEALAGGLRNEQFF,TGCGCCAGCAGCTTGGAGGCACTAGCGGGAGGGCTCCGCAATGAGCAGTTCTTC
NA,TRBV6-5,many,TRBJ1-5,CASSYAGDQPQHF,TGTGCCAGCAGTTACGCGGGGGATCAGCCCCAGCATTTT
TRBD1,TRBV7-4,NA,TRBJ1-4,CASSRTPTRGQEKLFF,TGTGCCAGCAGCCGAACCCCCACAAGGGGGCAGGAAAAACTGTTTTTT
NA,TRBV10-3,many,TRBJ2-7,CAITATPGNEQYF,TGTGCCATCACTGCGACCCCCGGTAACGAGCAGTACTTC
NA,TRBV15,NA,TRBJ2-1,CATSRTENEQFF,TGTGCCACCAGCAGGACGGAGAATGAGCAGTTCTTC
TRBD2,TRBV24-1,many,TRBJ2-1,CATSDASGRSYNEQFF,TGTGCCACCAGTGACGCTAGCGGGAGATCCTACAATGAGCAGTTCTTC
NA,TRBV9,few,TRBJ1-1,CASSATLRYEAFF,TGTGCCAGCAGCGCTACTTTACGGTACGAAGCTTTCTTT
NA,TRBV5-6,few,TRBJ1-5,CASSLGLAAREQPQHF,TGTGCCAGCAGCTTGGGACTGGCGGCCCGGGAGCAGCCCCAGCATTTT
TRBD2,TRBV7-3,NA,TRBJ2-3,CASSLQGLGSDTQYF,TGTGCCAGCAGCTTACAGGGACTAGGGTCAGATACGCAGTATTTT
NA,TRBV3-1,few,TRBJ1-2,CASSRFRTVYSNYGYTF,TGTGCCAGCAGCCGATTCAGGACAGTTTATTCTAACTATGGCTACACCTTC
NA,TRBV10-3,many,TRBJ1-1,CAITQGLEGTEAFF,TGTGCCATCACCCAGGGACTAGAGGGCACTGAAGCTTTCTTT
NA,TRBV12-3/TRBV12-4,many,TRBJ2-3,CASSFPPGHTQYF,TGTGCCAGCAGTTTCCCCCCCGGCCATACGCAGTATTTT
NA,TRBV29-1,many,TRBJ1-1,CSGGPRGTEAFF,TGCAGCGGGGGGCCCCGGGGCACTGAAGCTTTCTTT
NA,TRBV6-5,few,TRBJ1-1,CASSYGAPGTEAFF,TGTGCCAGCAGTTACGGGGCGCCCGGTACTGAAGCTTTCTTT
NA,TRBV5-1,many,TRBJ2-2,CASSLSLANTGELFF,TGCGCCAGCAGCTTGTCCCTCGCGAACACCGGGGAGCTGTTTTTT